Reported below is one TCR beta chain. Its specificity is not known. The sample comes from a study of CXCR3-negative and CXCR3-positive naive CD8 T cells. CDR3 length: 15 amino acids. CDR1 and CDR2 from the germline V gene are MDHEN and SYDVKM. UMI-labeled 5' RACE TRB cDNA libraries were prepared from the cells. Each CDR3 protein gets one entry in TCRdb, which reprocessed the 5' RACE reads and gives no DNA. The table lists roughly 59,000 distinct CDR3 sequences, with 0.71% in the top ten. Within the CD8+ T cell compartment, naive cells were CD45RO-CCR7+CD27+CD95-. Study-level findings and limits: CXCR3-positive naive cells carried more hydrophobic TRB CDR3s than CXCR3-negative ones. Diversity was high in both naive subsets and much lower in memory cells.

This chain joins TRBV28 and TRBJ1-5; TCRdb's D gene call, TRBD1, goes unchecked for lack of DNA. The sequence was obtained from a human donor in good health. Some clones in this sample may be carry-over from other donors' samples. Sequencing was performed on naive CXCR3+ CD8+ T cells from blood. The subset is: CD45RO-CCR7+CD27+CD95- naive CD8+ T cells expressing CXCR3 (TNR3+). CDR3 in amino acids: CASSLGQGASQPQHF.